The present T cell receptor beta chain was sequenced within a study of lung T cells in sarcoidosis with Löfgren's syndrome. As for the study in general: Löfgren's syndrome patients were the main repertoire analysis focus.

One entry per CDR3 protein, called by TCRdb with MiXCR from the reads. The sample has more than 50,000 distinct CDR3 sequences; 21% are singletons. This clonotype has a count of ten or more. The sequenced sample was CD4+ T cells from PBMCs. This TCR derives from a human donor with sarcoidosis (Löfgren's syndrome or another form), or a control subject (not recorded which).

This CDR3 is CASSYDGNSPLHF. The CDR3 region has the DNA TGTGCCAGCAGTTACGATGGGAATTCACCCCTCCACTTT. The rearrangement joins TRBV6-6 to TRBJ1-6; D not certain. CDR3 length: 13 amino acids. In germline, CDR1 is MNHNY, CDR2 SVGAGI (reference sequence). V lost 2 bases and J lost 7, with 6 bases in between.